Listed below are T cell receptor beta chains from one sample, sequenced in a study of technical replicates of blood from a few donors. Using immunoSEQ multiplex PCR, the repertoire was profiled, and TCRdb retains in-frame clones only, with some absent. In the table there are around 72,000 clones, 91% of which are singletons. Sequenced: T cells isolated from PBMCs. These receptors originate from a human donor in good health. Some clones in this sample may be carry-over from other donors' samples. CDR3s include the opening cysteine and the closing phenylalanine or tryptophan. A D gene is named only where the DNA matches it firmly. Clone sizes are given selectively: once, few, many, or a class where the clone is expanded.

d_call | clone_size | j_call | v_call | cdr3_nt | cdr3_aa
TRBD2 | NA | TRBJ2-1 | TRBV28 | TGTGCCAGCAGGCCCGGGACTAGCCCCATTGAGCAGTTCTTC | CASRPGTSPIEQFF
TRBD1 | once | TRBJ2-1 | TRBV2 | TGTGCCAGCAGTGGACCTCGACAGGGGGTAGGGAATGAGCAGTTCTTC | CASSGPRQGVGNEQFF
TRBD1 | NA | TRBJ2-5 | TRBV4-1 | TGCGCCAGCAGCGGGACAGGAGGGCAAGAGACCCAGTACTTC | CASSGTGGQETQYF
TRBD1 | NA | TRBJ2-2 | TRBV6-1 | TGTGCCAGCAGCCCTAGGACAGGGTTTCCCGGGGAGCTGTTTTTT | CASSPRTGFPGELFF
TRBD1 | few | TRBJ1-6 | TRBV28 | TGTGCCAGCACTGGTATGGGACAGGGGGCTTCACCCCTCCACTTT | CASTGMGQGASPLHF
NA | NA | TRBJ1-2 | TRBV7-9 | TGTGCCAGCAGCCCTAGGGTAATACAAGGTCGCGCGGGGGGCTACACCTTC | CASSPRVIQGRAGGYTF
TRBD1 | NA | TRBJ1-6 | TRBV6-5 | TGTGCCAGCAGTTACTCGCAGGGGGTTAATTCACCCCTCCACTTT | CASSYSQGVNSPLHF
TRBD1 | NA | TRBJ2-5 | TRBV4-3 | TGCGCCAGCAGCCCAGGGACAGGGGAAGGGGAGACCCAGTACTTC | CASSPGTGEGETQYF
NA | NA | TRBJ1-5 | TRBV6-1 | TGTGCCAGCAGTGCGAGGAGTCAGTCCAATCAGCCCCAGCATTTT | CASSARSQSNQPQHF
NA | NA | TRBJ2-7 | TRBV5-1 | TGCGCCAGCAGCTTGGGGCCTTCGGAGGTGAGCGGATTCTACGAGCAGTACTTC | CASSLGPSEVSGFYEQYF
TRBD1 | once | TRBJ2-5 | TRBV6-5 | TGTGCCAGCAGCGGACAGGGGGAGGAGACCCAGTACTTC | CASSGQGEETQYF
NA | once | TRBJ2-3 | TRBV5-6 | TGTGCCAGCAGCCCCGAGCGGCTCACAGATACGCAGTATTTT | CASSPERLTDTQYF
NA | NA | TRBJ1-5 | TRBV27 | TGTGCCAGCAGGAGCGACAGTGGGCCCCAGCATTTT | CASRSDSGPQHF
NA | NA | TRBJ2-1 | TRBV29-1 | TGCAGCGTTGCGGAGGCTCCTAAGCAGTTCTTC | CSVAEAPKQFF
TRBD1 | once | TRBJ2-1 | TRBV11-2 | TGTGCCAGCAGCCCTTTTGACAGGGCCAATGAGCAGTTCTTC | CASSPFDRANEQFF
NA | NA | TRBJ1-2 | TRBV30 | TGTGCCTGGAGTGGGCAGGGCGAGGCCTACACCTTC | CAWSGQGEAYTF
NA | NA | TRBJ1-2 | TRBV6-1 | TGTGCCAGCCTGGGGGCAGTGAGGCGAGGCTACACCTTC | CASLGAVRRGYTF
TRBD1 | NA | TRBJ2-7 | TRBV5-1 | TGCGCCAGCAGCATTACCGGGACAGGCTCCTACGAGCAGTACTTC | CASSITGTGSYEQYF
NA | NA | TRBJ2-5 | TRBV4-1 | TGCGCCAGCAGCCATGGATTGACAGGAGGACAAGAGACCCAGTACTTC | CASSHGLTGGQETQYF
TRBD2 | NA | TRBJ2-7 | TRBV19 | TGTGCCAGTACCCCTCGTGCTAGCGGGGCCTACGAGCAGTACTTC | CASTPRASGAYEQYF
TRBD1 | NA | TRBJ2-3 | TRBV2 | TGTGCCAGCAGGGGACAGGGCACTAATACGCAGTATTTT | CASRGQGTNTQYF
NA | NA | TRBJ1-1 | TRBV7-2 | TGTGCCAGCAGCCTCTTGAGAGGGAGGGGGACTGAAGCTTTCTTT | CASSLLRGRGTEAFF
TRBD2 | NA | TRBJ2-7 | TRBV27 | TGTGCCAGCAGTTCCACTAGCGGGAGACCAACCTACGAGCAGTACTTC | CASSSTSGRPTYEQYF
TRBD1 | NA | TRBJ2-7 | TRBV5-5 | TGTGCCAGCAGCTTGGGACCGGGACAGGGGATCCCCTACGAGCAGTACTTC | CASSLGPGQGIPYEQYF
NA | NA | TRBJ2-7 | TRBV9 | TGTGCCAGCAGCGTAGCTAGCCGTACCTACGAGCAGTACTTC | CASSVASRTYEQYF
NA | NA | TRBJ2-5 | TRBV5-6 | TGTGCCAGCAGCTTGACAGGGTCAGCCCAAGAGACCCAGTACTTC | CASSLTGSAQETQYF
TRBD1 | NA | TRBJ2-5 | TRBV5-8 | TGTGCCAGCAGCTTAGGCAGGGGGCAAGAGACCCAGTACTTC | CASSLGRGQETQYF
NA | NA | TRBJ2-5 | TRBV5-6 | TGTGCCAGCAGCTTTGTTAGCGGCCAAGAGACCCAGTACTTC | CASSFVSGQETQYF
TRBD1 | NA | TRBJ2-7 | TRBV28 | TGTGCCAGCAGACACGGGAATGGACAGGGACTCGAGCAGTACTTC | CASRHGNGQGLEQYF
NA | NA | TRBJ2-1 | TRBV7-9 | TGTGCCAGCAGCTTAGGGCCGGGAAACACTGAGCAGTTCTTC | CASSLGPGNTEQFF
NA | NA | TRBJ1-2 | TRBV4-3 | TGCGCCAGCAGCCCTTTCTCAAGGACAGACTTAGTGGGTAGTGGCTACACCTTC | CASSPFSRTDLVGSGYTF
TRBD1 | NA | TRBJ2-7 | TRBV12-5 | TGTGCTAGTGGTAAGGGGACAGTGTCCTACGAGCAGTACTTC | CASGKGTVSYEQYF
NA | NA | TRBJ1-5 | TRBV4-2 | TGTGCCAGCAGCCAAGAGACGGGGTCGGGACAGCCCCAGCATTTT | CASSQETGSGQPQHF
NA | NA | TRBJ2-2 | TRBV6-6 | TGTGCCAGCAGTTACTCTCCATTCCCGAACACCGGGGAGCTGTTTTTT | CASSYSPFPNTGELFF
NA | NA | TRBJ2-7 | TRBV7-2 | TGTGCCAGCAGCTTAAGCGGGTTCGAGCAGTACTTC | CASSLSGFEQYF
NA | NA | TRBJ1-2 | TRBV9 | TGTGCCAGCAGCGTAACTTCCGAAAACTATGGCTACACCTTC | CASSVTSENYGYTF
TRBD2 | NA | TRBJ2-5 | TRBV11-3 | TGTGCCAGCAGCTCCGAGGGACTAGCGGGGGAGTTTGGAGAGACCCAGTACTTC | CASSSEGLAGEFGETQYF
NA | NA | TRBJ1-5 | TRBV7-9 | TGTGCCAGCAGCTTTAGTGGGACACCGAATCAGCCCCAGCATTTT | CASSFSGTPNQPQHF
NA | few | TRBJ1-2 | TRBV10-3 | TGTGCCATCAGTAGCACCTACGACTATGGCTACACCTTC | CAISSTYDYGYTF
NA | NA | TRBJ2-5 | TRBV5-1 | TGCGCCAGCAGCTTGTTTTCGGCAGGGCAAGAGACCCAGTACTTC | CASSLFSAGQETQYF
NA | NA | TRBJ2-1 | TRBV4-2 | TGTGCCAGCGGGCCCGAGAATGAGCAGTTCTTC | CASGPENEQFF
TRBD2 | NA | TRBJ2-5 | TRBV10-1 | TGCGCCAGCAGCGATAGCGGGAAAGGAGATGGGACCCAGTACTTC | CASSDSGKGDGTQYF
TRBD1 | few | TRBJ1-1 | TRBV5-1 | TGCGCCAGCAGCATTGGGACAGCTGGCACTGAAGCTTTCTTT | CASSIGTAGTEAFF
TRBD2 | NA | TRBJ2-2 | TRBV4-2 | TGTGCCAGCAGCCAATATGGTCGGGGGGGGCCCGGGGAGCTGTTTTTT | CASSQYGRGGPGELFF
NA | NA | TRBJ1-2 | TRBV11-1 | TGTGCCAGCAGCTTAGGAAGGGGTCTCCGTGGCTACACCTTC | CASSLGRGLRGYTF
NA | few | TRBJ1-1 | TRBV28 | TGTGCCAGTTACAGGGCAGAGGGGACTGAAGCTTTCTTT | CASYRAEGTEAFF
TRBD1 | few | TRBJ1-1 | TRBV6-1 | TGTGCCAGCAGACAGGGGGTGGGAGGGACTGAAGCTTTCTTT | CASRQGVGGTEAFF
TRBD2 | NA | TRBJ2-3 | TRBV6-4 | TGTGCCACCAAGAGGGCGGGGGAAACAGATACGCAGTATTTT | CATKRAGETDTQYF
NA | NA | TRBJ2-4 | TRBV5-1 | TGCGCCAGCAGCCCTACGGGGACACGACCCAAAAACATTCAGTACTTC | CASSPTGTRPKNIQYF
TRBD2 | NA | TRBJ2-5 | TRBV28 | TGTGCCAGCAGTCCCCCCGGACTAGCGAGGCAGACCCAGTACTTC | CASSPPGLARQTQYF
TRBD1 | NA | TRBJ1-2 | TRBV7-9 | TGTGTCCAGCATACCGATGGACAGGGTACCTATGGCTACACCTTC | CVQHTDGQGTYGYTF
TRBD1 | NA | TRBJ1-4 | TRBV5-1 | TGCGCCAGCAGCTTGTCCGGGACAGCTAATGAAAAACTGTTTTTT | CASSLSGTANEKLFF
NA | NA | TRBJ2-2 | TRBV29-1 | TGCAGCGTGGTAGGGGGTACCGGGGAGCTGTTTTTT | CSVVGGTGELFF
TRBD2 | NA | TRBJ2-3 | TRBV7-9 | TGTGCCAGCAGCTTATTGTTAGCGGGGGGAAAAGATACGCAGTATTTT | CASSLLLAGGKDTQYF
NA | NA | TRBJ2-1 | TRBV10-3 | TGTGCCATCAGTGACCGAGGGCTGGGGTTGAATGAGCAGTTCTTC | CAISDRGLGLNEQFF
TRBD2 | NA | TRBJ2-1 | TRBV7-2 | TGTGCCAGCAGCCTCCAGTGGGAGGGTAATGAGCAGTTCTTC | CASSLQWEGNEQFF
NA | NA | TRBJ1-2 | TRBV4-1 | TGCGCCAGCAGCCAAGATCCTACGGTCGGGGGATCAGGGTATGGCTACACCTTC | CASSQDPTVGGSGYGYTF
TRBD1 | NA | TRBJ1-2 | TRBV30 | TGTGCCTGGAGTCCTGGGACAGGTAACTATGGCTACACCTTC | CAWSPGTGNYGYTF
NA | NA | TRBJ1-2 | TRBV4-1 | TGCGCCAGCAGGGCTAGCCCGACGGAGAACTATGGCTACACCTTC | CASRASPTENYGYTF
NA | NA | TRBJ2-7 | TRBV29-1 | TGCAGCGTTGGGGGGCAGGGGTACGAGCAGTACTTC | CSVGGQGYEQYF